The 8 T cell receptor beta chains presented below share a single source sample, sequenced in a study of cytomegalovirus exposure and HLA in healthy donors. PCR was performed using 60 Vbeta and 13 Jbeta primers. The table came from immunoSEQ multiplex PCR; TCRdb's copy has only in-frame clones and leaves some out. The record lists over 45,000 clones, of which the ten most abundant hold less than 2.5%. What was sequenced was PBMCs. The origin of the receptors is a woman between 40 and 50 years old in good health and CMV-seronegative.

This chain joins TRBV9 and TRBJ1-3, with D unresolved. This CDR3 has 13 residues. Germline lookup yields CDR1 SGDLS and CDR2 YYNGEE. V dropped 3 bases and J dropped 0 bases, with 4 bases sitting between them. The CDR3 loop is CASSALSGNTIYF. CDR3 coding DNA: TGTGCCAGCAGCGCCCTCTCTGGAAACACCATATATTTT.

The rearrangement uses TRBV4-3 and TRBJ2-7; 7 bases line up with TRBD2. CDR3 length equals 15 residues. V shed 1 base, J shed 3 bases, and the junction held 6 bases outside the gene matches. Germline assignment: CDR1 LGHNA and CDR2 YSLEER. The CDR3 spells CASSQVRGGDYEQYF. In DNA form, the CDR3 reads TGCGCCAGCAGCCAAGTCCGTGGGGGGGACTACGAGCAGTACTTC.

The genes are TRBV5-1 and TRBJ2-5; TRBD2 is a possible D gene (5 bases). The CDR3 loop spans 14 amino acids. Germline V gene sequence: CDR1 SGHRS, CDR2 YFSETQ. The V end lost 1 base, the J end lost 5 bases, and 12 bases lay between the germline ends. The CDR3 nucleotides read TGCGCCAGCAGCTTGTCGGATAGCGAGGAGACCCAGTACTTC. Its protein product is CASSLSDSEETQYF. Supplemented by reference TRBV5-1 and TRBJ2-5, the full variable domain reads KAGVTQTPRYLIKTRGQQVTLSCSPISGHRSVSWYQQTPGQGLQFLFEYFSETQRNKGNFPGRFSGRQFSNSRSEMNVSTLELGDSALYLCASSLSDSEETQYFGPGTRLLVL.

This rearrangement joins TRBV2 to TRBJ2-3, with 9 bases identical to TRBD2. This CDR3 spans 15 amino acids. V shed 3 bases and J 8 bases; nucleotides not matched to a gene: 9. CDR1 is SNHLY, CDR2 FYNNEI, per germline. For the CDR3, the DNA is TGTGCCAGCAGTGAGTTCGCTAGCGGGGCGGGTACGCAGTATTTT. Translated: CASSEFASGAGTQYF. The full variable domain, in which reference TRBV2 and TRBJ2-3 provide the parts outside the CDR3, is EPEVTQTPSHQVTQMGQEVILRCVPISNHLYFYWYRQILGQKVEFLVSFYNNEISEKSEIFDDQFSVERPDGSNFTLKIRSTKLEDSAMYFCASSEFASGAGTQYFGPGTRLTVL.

This chain joins TRBV19 and TRBJ1-2; 7 nucleotides agree with TRBD1. Germline trimming cut 3 bases from V and 8 bases from J; bases unmatched to any gene: 9. Germline CDR1 LNHDA, CDR2 SQIVND (reference sequence). The CDR3 is 14 amino acids. The DNA of the CDR3 is TGTGCCAGTAGTATTGGGAGACAGGGCTTCGGCTACACCTTC. It translates to CASSIGRQGFGYTF. Combining the CDR3 with reference TRBV19 and TRBJ1-2 gives the whole variable domain DGGITQSPKYLFRKEGQNVTLSCEQNLNHDAMYWYRQDPGQGLRLIYYSQIVNDFQKGDIAEGYSVSREKKESFPLTVTSAQKNPTAFYLCASSIGRQGFGYTFGSGTRLTVV.

CDR3 sequence (DNA): TGCAGCGTCGGACAGGCCGAATTGAACACTGAAGCTTTCTTT. Translating it yields CSVGQAELNTEAFF. J is TRBJ1-1 and V is TRBV29-1, with 7 bases lining up with TRBD1. The CDR3 loop spans 14 amino acids. With V trimmed by 6 bases and J by 0 bases, 7 bases remained unmatched. Looked up from germline, CDR1 is SQVTM and CDR2 is ANQGSEA.

The chain employs TRBV6-4 and TRBJ2-3; possibly TRBD2 for D (7 bases). This CDR3 is built from 14 residues. V gave up 2 bases and J gave up 2 bases, with 8 bases separating them. CDR1 and CDR2 from the germline V gene are MRHNA and SNTAGT. CDR3 sequence (DNA): TGTGCCAGCAGTGACGGGGGGGCCACAGATACGCAGTATTTT. It translates to CASSDGGATDTQYF.

J is TRBJ2-1 and V is TRBV5-1; 12 bases are shared with TRBD2. The germline gives CDR1 SGHRS, CDR2 YFSETQ. CDR3 length: 15 residues. V trimming: 3 bases; J trimming: 8 bases; junction bases outside the gene matches: 6. CDR3 protein: CASSSRLAGADEQFF. As DNA, the CDR3 is TGCGCCAGCAGCTCCCGACTAGCGGGAGCAGATGAGCAGTTCTTC.